The present T cell receptor (beta chain) was sequenced within a study of T cell responses to AZD1222 COVID-19 vaccine. The method was immunoSEQ multiplex PCR; TCRdb's version includes in-frame clones alone and lacks a portion of them. The repertoire has about 150,000 clones, about 90% of them found once; the top ten carry approximately 3.9%. The length of the CDR3 is 16 residues. Trimming took off 0 bases at V and 4 bases at J, with 13 bases between the two ends. In germline, CDR1 is MNHEY, CDR2 SVGAGI. This sequence joins TRBV6-5 and TRBJ1-3; tentatively, D is TRBD1 (5 bases). Sample: peripheral blood, taken 28 days after the second AZD1222 dose. This TCR was recovered from an adult who received the AZD1222 COVID-19 vaccine. The CDR3 is CASSYSPTEPGNTIYF. Here the CDR3 DNA reads TGTGCCAGCAGTTACTCCCCGACAGAGCCGGGAAACACCATATATTTT.